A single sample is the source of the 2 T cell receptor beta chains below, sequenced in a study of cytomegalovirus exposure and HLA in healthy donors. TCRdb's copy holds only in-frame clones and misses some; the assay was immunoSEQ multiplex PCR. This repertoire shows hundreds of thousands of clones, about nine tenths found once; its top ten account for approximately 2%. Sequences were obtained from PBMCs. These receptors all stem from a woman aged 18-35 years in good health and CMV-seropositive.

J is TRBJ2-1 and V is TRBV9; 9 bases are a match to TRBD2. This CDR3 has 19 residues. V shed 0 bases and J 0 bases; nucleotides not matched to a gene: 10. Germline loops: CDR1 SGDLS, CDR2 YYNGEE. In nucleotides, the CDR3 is TGTGCCAGCAGCGTAGATAGTCTAGCGGGACCCTCCTCCTACAATGAGCAGTTCTTC. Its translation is CASSVDSLAGPSSYNEQFF.

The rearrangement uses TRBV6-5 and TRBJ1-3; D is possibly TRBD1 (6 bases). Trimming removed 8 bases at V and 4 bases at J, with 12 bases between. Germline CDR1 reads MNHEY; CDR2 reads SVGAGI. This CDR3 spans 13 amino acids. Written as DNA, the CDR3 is TGTGCCAGCTTCAGGGGTGGGGGAAACACCATATATTTT. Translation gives CASFRGGGNTIYF.